The T cell receptor beta chain described here comes from a study of cytomegalovirus exposure and HLA in healthy donors. Amplification used 60 Vbeta primers and 13 Jbeta primers. Only in-frame clones appear in the TCRdb table, and some are missing; sequencing was by immunoSEQ multiplex PCR. The data show about 140,000 clones, roughly 9% seen once. The CDR3 consists of 13 residues. V lost 2 bases and J lost 9, with 14 bases in between. Per the germline V gene, CDR1 is SGHNT and CDR2 is YYREEE (reference sequence). The clonotype comes from a middle-aged woman in good health and CMV-seropositive. Sequenced: PBMCs. This sequence joins TRBV5-4 and TRBJ1-2, with D possibly matching TRBD1 (5 bases). CDR3 sequence reads: CASSFGGKSRYTF. CDR3 nucleotides: TGTGCCAGCAGCTTTGGGGGGAAGAGTCGCTACACCTTC.